This is a list of T cell receptor beta chains from one sample in a study of response to subunit inactivated influenza vaccine. MiXCR, run by TCRdb on the RT-PCR reads, gives a single entry per CDR3 protein. The sample yields around 490,000 distinct CDR3 sequences, about 7.6% seen once. The source was PBMCs from blood, collected 23 to 25 months after vaccination. Source of these receptors: a man aged 50 to 75 who received an inactivated influenza vaccine. The CDR3 runs from the conserved cysteine through the conserved F or W. The D gene is left open where the match is weak. Size is stated for part of the rows, as once, few or many counts, or as a class when the clone is expanded.

TRBV7-6	TRBJ2-7	few	.	16	CASSFGQDGASYEQYF	TGTGCCAGCAGCTTTGGCCAGGACGGCGCCTCCTACGAGCAGTACTTC
TRBV7-9	TRBJ1-6	few	.	13	CASSATGTSPLHF	TGTGCCAGCAGCGCTACAGGGACTTCACCCCTCCACTTT
TRBV19	TRBJ2-3	many	TRBD1	15	CASSPRDRNTDTQYF	TGTGCCAGTAGCCCCCGGGACAGGAACACAGATACGCAGTATTTT
TRBV3-1	TRBJ1-4	many	.	12	CASSQLGEKLFF	TGTGCCAGCAGCCAATTGGGGGAAAAACTGTTTTTT
TRBV6-1	TRBJ2-7	.	.	13	CASSRVPAYEQYF	TGTGCCAGCAGCAGGGTACCAGCCTACGAGCAGTACTTC
TRBV6-2/TRBV6-3	TRBJ2-1	many	.	15	CASRAGTDYYNEQFF	TGTGCCAGCAGGGCCGGGACGGACTACTACAATGAGCAGTTCTTC
TRBV28	TRBJ2-3	.	.	15	CASSWRKPSTDTQYF	TGTGCCAGCAGTTGGCGGAAGCCTAGCACAGATACGCAGTATTTT
TRBV12-3/TRBV12-4	TRBJ2-7	few	.	12	CASSRDFSEQYF	TGTGCCAGCAGCCGGGACTTTTCCGAGCAGTACTTC
TRBV15	TRBJ2-2	many	.	16	CATSSRDIANTGELFF	TGTGCCACCAGCAGTAGAGACATCGCGAACACCGGGGAGCTGTTTTTT
TRBV27	TRBJ1-1	many	.	14	CASSLGWGVTEAFF	TGTGCCAGCAGTTTAGGGTGGGGAGTCACTGAAGCTTTCTTT
TRBV7-8	TRBJ2-1	few	TRBD1	17	CASSLRAPRQGYNEQFF	TGTGCCAGCAGCCTAAGAGCCCCGAGACAGGGATACAATGAGCAGTTCTTC
TRBV23-1	TRBJ2-1	.	.	13	CASILPRSNEQFF	TGCGCCAGCATTCTTCCGAGGAGCAATGAGCAGTTCTTC
TRBV21-1	TRBJ2-7	.	.	18	CASSKSLQGTHKYYEQYF	TGTGCCAGCAGCAAATCGTTACAGGGGACGCACAAATACTACGAGCAGTACTTC
TRBV4-3	TRBJ2-1	few	TRBD2	16	CASSQDLLAGGNEQFF	TGCGCCAGCAGCCAAGATTTACTAGCGGGAGGGAATGAGCAGTTCTTC
TRBV5-1	TRBJ2-5	.	TRBD2	14	CASLGGGAEETQYF	TGCGCCAGCTTGGGCGGGGGGGCCGAAGAGACCCAGTACTTC
TRBV10-3	TRBJ1-1	many	.	15	CAISKTGTASTEAFF	TGTGCCATCAGCAAAACCGGGACCGCAAGCACTGAAGCTTTCTTT
TRBV10-3	TRBJ2-1	few	.	13	CAINRAEDHEQFF	TGTGCCATCAACAGAGCGGAGGACCATGAGCAGTTCTTC
TRBV28	TRBJ2-2	.	TRBD2	14	CASRAGVETGELFF	TGTGCCAGCAGAGCGGGGGTAGAAACCGGGGAGCTGTTTTTT
TRBV4-1	TRBJ2-5	.	.	15	CASSQEISRGGTQYF	TGCGCCAGCAGCCAAGAGATTAGCAGGGGAGGGACCCAGTACTTC
TRBV6-5	TRBJ2-7	many	.	16	CASSYVRAVPPYEQYF	TGTGCCAGCAGTTACGTACGTGCGGTACCCCCTTACGAGCAGTACTTC
TRBV7-2	TRBJ2-3	few	.	13	CASSGTSRHTQYF	TGTGCCAGCAGCGGGACTTCTAGGCATACGCAGTATTTT
TRBV18	TRBJ1-1	many	.	15	CASSPLTGSSTEAFF	TGTGCCAGCTCACCACTTACAGGGTCGTCGACTGAAGCTTTCTTT
TRBV6-1	TRBJ2-2	.	TRBD2	16	CASSDLAGGLTGELFF	TGTGCCAGCAGTGATTTAGCGGGGGGGCTCACCGGGGAGCTGTTTTTT
TRBV12-3/TRBV12-4	TRBJ2-5	.	.	13	CASSSPSTWTQYF	TGTGCCAGCAGTTCCCCCTCGACGTGGACCCAGTACTTC
TRBV20-1	TRBJ2-3	.	.	12	CSARKPPDTQYF	TGCAGTGCTAGAAAACCGCCAGATACGCAGTATTTT
TRBV4-1	TRBJ2-3	many	.	13	CASSRGLADTQYF	TGCGCCAGCAGCCGAGGGTTGGCAGATACGCAGTATTTT
TRBV4-3	TRBJ2-1	many	TRBD1	15	CASSQVQGGNNEQFF	TGCGCCAGCAGCCAAGTTCAAGGGGGCAACAATGAGCAGTTCTTC
TRBV25-1	TRBJ2-1	few	.	13	CASRGALDNEQFF	TGTGCCAGCAGGGGGGCATTGGACAATGAGCAGTTCTTC
TRBV11-1	TRBJ2-6	.	TRBD1	19	CASSLVLGDRYSGANVLTF	TGTGCCAGCAGCTTAGTGTTAGGGGACAGATACTCTGGGGCCAACGTCCTGACTTTC
TRBV20-1	TRBJ1-2	many	.	11	CSASIRSGYTF	TGCAGTGCTAGCATTAGGAGCGGCTACACCTTC
TRBV20-1	TRBJ2-7	few	.	15	CSARDDRSPPYEQYF	TGCAGTGCTAGAGACGACAGGTCCCCTCCCTACGAGCAGTACTTC
TRBV6-1	TRBJ2-2	.	TRBD1	17	CASSVMHRGANTGELFF	TGTGCCAGCAGTGTCATGCACAGGGGCGCGAACACCGGGGAGCTGTTTTTT
TRBV7-2	TRBJ2-3	.	.	12	CASSLELGLKYF	TGTGCCAGCAGCTTAGAACTCGGTCTTAAGTATTTT
TRBV7-2	TRBJ2-7	few	TRBD2	12	CASPWTSGAQYF	TGTGCCAGCCCCTGGACTAGCGGGGCTCAGTACTTC
TRBV4-2	TRBJ1-1	.	TRBD1	14	CASSPGGVATEAFF	TGTGCCAGCAGCCCAGGGGGAGTGGCCACTGAAGCTTTCTTT
TRBV18	TRBJ2-1	many	.	15	CASSPSGSSYNEQFF	TGCGCCAGCAGCCCAAGCGGTAGCTCCTACAATGAGCAGTTCTTC
TRBV25-1	TRBJ1-1	few	TRBD1	16	CASRETLTGRNTEAFF	TGTGCCAGCAGGGAAACACTGACAGGGCGGAACACTGAAGCTTTCTTT
TRBV11-2	TRBJ1-1	.	.	11	CASSLTGPAFF	TGTGCCAGCAGCTTAACGGGACCAGCTTTCTTT
TRBV5-4	TRBJ2-3	few	TRBD1	16	CASSHLTGVRTDTQYF	TGTGCCAGCAGCCACTTGACAGGGGTGCGCACAGATACGCAGTATTTT
TRBV28	TRBJ2-5	few	.	14	CASSTYRAQETQYF	TGTGCCAGCAGTACCTACAGGGCCCAAGAGACCCAGTACTTC
TRBV6-5	TRBJ2-3	.	.	15	CASSYPGRITDTQYF	TGTGCCAGCAGTTACCCGGGCAGGATCACAGATACGCAGTATTTT
TRBV7-2	TRBJ2-4	few	.	15	CASSLPGRGGNIQYF	TGTGCCAGCAGCTTACCTGGCAGGGGAGGAAACATTCAGTACTTC
TRBV5-1	TRBJ2-4	many	TRBD1	13	CASSLSGTGIQYF	TGCGCCAGCAGCTTGTCCGGGACAGGTATTCAGTACTTC
TRBV12-3/TRBV12-4	TRBJ2-3	.	.	17	CASSPDRAGRHTDTQYF	TGTGCCAGCAGCCCTGATCGCGCGGGGCGACACACAGATACGCAGTATTTT
TRBV3-1	TRBJ1-2	many	.	13	CASSQDIAYGYTF	TGTGCCAGCAGCCAAGATATAGCCTATGGCTACACCTTC
TRBV24-1	TRBJ2-3	few	.	14	CATSDSSGGDTQYF	TGTGCCACCAGTGATTCTTCTGGCGGAGATACGCAGTATTTT